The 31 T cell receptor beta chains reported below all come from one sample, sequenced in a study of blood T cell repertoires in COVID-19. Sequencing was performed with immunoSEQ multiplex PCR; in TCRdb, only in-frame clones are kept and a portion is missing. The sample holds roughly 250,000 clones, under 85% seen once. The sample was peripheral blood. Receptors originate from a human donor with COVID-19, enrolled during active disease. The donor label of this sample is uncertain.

The CDR3 loop reads CASSLAGGAPNYGYTF. CDR3 sequence (DNA): TGTGCCAGCAGCTTAGCGGGGGGAGCGCCGAACTATGGCTACACCTTC. The chain is built from TRBV7-2 and TRBJ1-2, with D possibly being TRBD1 (5 bases). The CDR3 is 16 amino acids. V lost 0 bases to trimming and J lost 2 bases, with 13 bases between them. CDR1 is SGHTA and CDR2 is FQGNSA in the germline V gene. The entire variable domain, with the rest obtained from reference TRBV7-2 and TRBJ1-2, is as follows: GAGVSQSPSNKVTEKGKDVELRCDPISGHTALYWYRQSLGQGLEFLIYFQGNSAPDKSGLPSDRFSAERTGGSVSTLTIQRTQQEDSAVYLCASSLAGGAPNYGYTFGSGTRLTVV.

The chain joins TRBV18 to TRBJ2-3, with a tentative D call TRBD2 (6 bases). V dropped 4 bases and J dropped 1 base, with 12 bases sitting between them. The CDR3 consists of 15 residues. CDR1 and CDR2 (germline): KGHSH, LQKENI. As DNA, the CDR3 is TGTGCCAGCTCACAGGAGGGCGCGGGCACAGATACGCAGTATTTT. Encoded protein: CASSQEGAGTDTQYF.

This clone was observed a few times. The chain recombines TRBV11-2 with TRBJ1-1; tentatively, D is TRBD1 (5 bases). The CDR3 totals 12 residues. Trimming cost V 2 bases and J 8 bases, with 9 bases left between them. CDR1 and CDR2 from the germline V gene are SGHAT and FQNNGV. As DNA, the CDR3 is TGTGCCAGCAGCTTATTAGACAGCGAAGCTTTCTTT. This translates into CASSLLDSEAFF. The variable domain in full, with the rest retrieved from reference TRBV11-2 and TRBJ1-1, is EAGVAQSPRYKIIEKRQSVAFWCNPISGHATLYWYQQILGQGPKLLIQFQNNGVVDDSQLPKDRFSAERLKGVDSTLKIQPAKLEDSAVYLCASSLLDSEAFFGQGTRLTVV.

This chain's CDR3 is CASSLGWGLPSNQPQHF. The CDR3 DNA follows: TGTGCCAGCAGCTTAGGCTGGGGGCTCCCGAGCAATCAGCCCCAGCATTTT. The rearrangement links TRBV13 to TRBJ1-5, with D maybe TRBD1 (6 bases). CDR3 length: 17 amino acids. V was clipped by 0 bases and J by 1 base, with 13 bases between them. Germline values: CDR1 PRHDT, CDR2 FYEKMQ (reference sequence).

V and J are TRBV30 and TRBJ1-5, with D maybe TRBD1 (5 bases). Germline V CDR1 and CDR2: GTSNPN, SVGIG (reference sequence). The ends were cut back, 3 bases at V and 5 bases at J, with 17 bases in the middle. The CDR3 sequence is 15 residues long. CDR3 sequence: CAWSLGGPTHQPQHF. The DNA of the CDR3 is TGTGCCTGGAGCTTGGGGGGTCCCACCCATCAGCCCCAGCATTTT.

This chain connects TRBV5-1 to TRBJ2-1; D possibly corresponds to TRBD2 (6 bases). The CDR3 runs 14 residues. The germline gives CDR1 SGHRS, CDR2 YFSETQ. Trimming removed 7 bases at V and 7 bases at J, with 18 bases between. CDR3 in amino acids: CASATPGLPNEQFF. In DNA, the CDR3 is TGCGCCAGCGCCACACCGGGACTCCCTAATGAGCAGTTCTTC.

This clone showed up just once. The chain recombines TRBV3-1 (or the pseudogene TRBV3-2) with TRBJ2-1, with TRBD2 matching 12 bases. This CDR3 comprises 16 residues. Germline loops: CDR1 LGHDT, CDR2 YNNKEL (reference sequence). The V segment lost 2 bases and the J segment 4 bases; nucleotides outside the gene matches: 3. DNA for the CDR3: TGTGCCAGCAGCCAATCACTAGCGGGGGGTTACAATGAGCAGTTCTTC. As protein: CASSQSLAGGYNEQFF.

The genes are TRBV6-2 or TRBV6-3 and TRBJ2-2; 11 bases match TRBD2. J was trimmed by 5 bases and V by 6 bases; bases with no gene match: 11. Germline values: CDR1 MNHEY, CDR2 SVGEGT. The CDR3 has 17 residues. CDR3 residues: CASSSHGLAGRTGELFF. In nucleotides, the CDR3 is TGTGCCAGCAGCTCCCATGGACTAGCGGGTCGGACCGGGGAGCTGTTTTTT.

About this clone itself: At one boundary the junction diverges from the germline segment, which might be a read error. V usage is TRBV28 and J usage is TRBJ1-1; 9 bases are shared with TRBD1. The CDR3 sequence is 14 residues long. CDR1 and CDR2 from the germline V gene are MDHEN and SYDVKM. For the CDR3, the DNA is TGTGCCAGCAGTCTAATTTCGGGACAGGGTGAAACTTTCTTT. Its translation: CASSLISGQGETFF.

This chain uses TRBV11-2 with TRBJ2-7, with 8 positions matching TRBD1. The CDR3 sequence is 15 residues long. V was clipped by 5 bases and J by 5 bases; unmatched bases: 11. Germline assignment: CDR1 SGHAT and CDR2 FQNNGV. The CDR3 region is CASSPPQGARHEQYF. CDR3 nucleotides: TGTGCCAGCAGCCCCCCCCAGGGGGCGCGTCACGAGCAGTACTTC.

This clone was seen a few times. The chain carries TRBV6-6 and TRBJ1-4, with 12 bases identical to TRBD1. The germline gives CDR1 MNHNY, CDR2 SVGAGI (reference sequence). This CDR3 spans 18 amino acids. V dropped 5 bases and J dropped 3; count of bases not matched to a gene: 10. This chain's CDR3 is CASSLPGQGARANEKLFF. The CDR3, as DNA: TGTGCCAGCAGTCTTCCGGGACAGGGGGCCCGGGCTAATGAAAAACTGTTTTTT.

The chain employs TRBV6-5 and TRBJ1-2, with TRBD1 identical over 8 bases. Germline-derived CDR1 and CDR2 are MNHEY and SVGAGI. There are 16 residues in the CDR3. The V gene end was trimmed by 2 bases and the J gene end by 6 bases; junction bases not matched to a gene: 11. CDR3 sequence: CASSYPGQGTFNGYTF. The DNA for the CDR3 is TGTGCCAGCAGTTACCCAGGACAGGGTACTTTTAATGGCTACACCTTC.

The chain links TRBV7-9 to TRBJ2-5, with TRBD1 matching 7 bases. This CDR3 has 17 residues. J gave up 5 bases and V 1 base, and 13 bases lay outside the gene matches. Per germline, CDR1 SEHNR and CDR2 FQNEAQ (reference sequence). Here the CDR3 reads CASSLGYRGKNSETQYF. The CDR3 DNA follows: TGTGCCAGCAGCTTAGGTTACAGGGGAAAGAATTCGGAGACCCAGTACTTC.

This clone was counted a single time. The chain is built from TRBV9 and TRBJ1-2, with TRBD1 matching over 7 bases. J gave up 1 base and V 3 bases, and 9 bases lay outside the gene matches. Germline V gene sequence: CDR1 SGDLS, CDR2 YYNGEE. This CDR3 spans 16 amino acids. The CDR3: CASSGTGTAINYGYTF. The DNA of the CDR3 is TGTGCCAGCAGCGGTACCGGGACAGCCATTAACTATGGCTACACCTTC.

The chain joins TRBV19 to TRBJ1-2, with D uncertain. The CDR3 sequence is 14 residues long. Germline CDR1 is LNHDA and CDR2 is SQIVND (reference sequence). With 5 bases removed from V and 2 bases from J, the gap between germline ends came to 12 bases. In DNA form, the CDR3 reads TGTGCCAGTAGTCACACAGCTCCAAACTATGGCTACACCTTC. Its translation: CASSHTAPNYGYTF.

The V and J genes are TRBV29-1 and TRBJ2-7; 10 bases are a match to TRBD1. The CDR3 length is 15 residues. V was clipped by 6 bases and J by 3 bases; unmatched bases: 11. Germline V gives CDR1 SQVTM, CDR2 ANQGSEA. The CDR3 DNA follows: TGCAGCGTGAAAAAATTCGGACAGGGGGACTACGAGCAGTACTTC. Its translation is CSVKKFGQGDYEQYF.

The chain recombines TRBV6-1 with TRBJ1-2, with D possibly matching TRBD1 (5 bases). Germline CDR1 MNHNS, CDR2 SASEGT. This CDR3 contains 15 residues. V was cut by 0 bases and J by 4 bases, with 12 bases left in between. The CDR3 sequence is CASSEATGLGYGYTF. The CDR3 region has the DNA TGTGCCAGCAGTGAAGCAACAGGATTAGGCTATGGCTACACCTTC.

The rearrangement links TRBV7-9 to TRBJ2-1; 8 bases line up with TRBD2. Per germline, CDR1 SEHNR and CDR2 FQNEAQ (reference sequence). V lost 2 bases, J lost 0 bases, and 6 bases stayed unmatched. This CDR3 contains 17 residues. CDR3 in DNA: TGTGCCAGCAGCTTAAGATTCGGGAGGGACTCCTACAATGAGCAGTTCTTC. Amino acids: CASSLRFGRDSYNEQFF.

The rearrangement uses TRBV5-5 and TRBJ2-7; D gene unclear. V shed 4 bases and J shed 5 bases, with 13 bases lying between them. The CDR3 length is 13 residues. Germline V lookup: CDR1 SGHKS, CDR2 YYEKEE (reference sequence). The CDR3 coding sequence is TGTGCCAGCAGCACCGCCCCGGGTGACGAGCAGTACTTC. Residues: CASSTAPGDEQYF. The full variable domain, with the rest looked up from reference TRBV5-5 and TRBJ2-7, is DAGVTQSPTHLIKTRGQQVTLRCSPISGHKSVSWYQQVLGQGPQFIFQYYEKEERGRGNFPDRFSARQFPNYSSELNVNALLLGDSALYLCASSTAPGDEQYFGPGTRLTVT.

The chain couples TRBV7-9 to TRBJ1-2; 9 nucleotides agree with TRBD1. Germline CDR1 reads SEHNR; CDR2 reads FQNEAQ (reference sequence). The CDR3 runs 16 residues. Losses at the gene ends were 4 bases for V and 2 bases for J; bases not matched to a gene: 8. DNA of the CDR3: TGTGCCAGCAGCTCGACAGGGGGTGCCCGCAACTATGGCTACACCTTC. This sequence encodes CASSSTGGARNYGYTF.

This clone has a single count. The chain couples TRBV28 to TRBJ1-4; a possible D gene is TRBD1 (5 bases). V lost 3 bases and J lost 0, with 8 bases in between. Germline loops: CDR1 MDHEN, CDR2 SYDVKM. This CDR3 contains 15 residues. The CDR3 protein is CASSLGGATNEKLFF. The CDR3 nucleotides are TGTGCCAGCAGTTTGGGGGGAGCAACTAATGAAAAACTGTTTTTT.

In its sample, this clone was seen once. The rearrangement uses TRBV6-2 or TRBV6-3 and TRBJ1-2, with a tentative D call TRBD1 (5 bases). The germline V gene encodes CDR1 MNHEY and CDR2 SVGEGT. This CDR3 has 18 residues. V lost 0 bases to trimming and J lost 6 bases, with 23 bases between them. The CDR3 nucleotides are TGTGCCAGCAGTTACTCCCCATCCCTCCCTCTGGAGGGGCATGGCTACACCTTC. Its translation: CASSYSPSLPLEGHGYTF.

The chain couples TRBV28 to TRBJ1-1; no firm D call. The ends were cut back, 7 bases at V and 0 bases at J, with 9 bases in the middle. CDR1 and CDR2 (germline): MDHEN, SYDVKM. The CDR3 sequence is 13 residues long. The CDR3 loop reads CASNRRLNTEAFF. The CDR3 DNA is TGTGCCAGCAACCGGAGGCTGAACACTGAAGCTTTCTTT.

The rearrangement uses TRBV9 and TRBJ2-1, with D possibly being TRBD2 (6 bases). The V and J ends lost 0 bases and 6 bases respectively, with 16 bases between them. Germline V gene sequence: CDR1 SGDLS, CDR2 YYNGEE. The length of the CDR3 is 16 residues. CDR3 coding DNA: TGTGCCAGCAGCGTAGGAGAGCGGGTCTACGGCAATGAGCAGTTCTTC. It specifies CASSVGERVYGNEQFF. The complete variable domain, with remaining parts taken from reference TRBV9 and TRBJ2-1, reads DSGVTQTPKHLITATGQRVTLRCSPRSGDLSVYWYQQSLDQGLQFLIQYYNGEERAKGNILERFSAQQFPDLHSELNLSSLELGDSALYFCASSVGERVYGNEQFFGPGTRLTVL.

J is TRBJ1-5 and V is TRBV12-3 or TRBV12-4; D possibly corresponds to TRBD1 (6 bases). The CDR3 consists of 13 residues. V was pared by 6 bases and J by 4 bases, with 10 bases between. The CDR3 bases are TGTGCCAGCAGCTGGACAGATAATCAGCCCCAGCATTTT. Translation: CASSWTDNQPQHF.

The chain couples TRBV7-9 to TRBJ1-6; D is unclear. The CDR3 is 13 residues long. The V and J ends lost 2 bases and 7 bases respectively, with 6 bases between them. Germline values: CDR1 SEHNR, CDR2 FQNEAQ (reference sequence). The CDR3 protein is CASSLNPNSPLHF. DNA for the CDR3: TGTGCCAGCAGCTTAAATCCAAATTCACCCCTCCACTTT.

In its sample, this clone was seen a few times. Here the CDR3 DNA reads TGTGCCAGCAGCTCCACGCCACGTCAAGGAGCCGGGGAGCTGTTTTTT. Translating gives CASSSTPRQGAGELFF. This sequence joins TRBV7-2 and TRBJ2-2; D is ambiguous. The germline CDR1 and CDR2 sequences are SGHTA and FQGNSA. The CDR3 is 16 amino acids. Trimming cost V 4 bases and J 6 bases, with 18 bases left between them. Drawing the rest from reference TRBV7-2 and TRBJ2-2, the complete variable domain is GAGVSQSPSNKVTEKGKDVELRCDPISGHTALYWYRQSLGQGLEFLIYFQGNSAPDKSGLPSDRFSAERTGGSVSTLTIQRTQQEDSAVYLCASSSTPRQGAGELFFGEGSRLTVL.

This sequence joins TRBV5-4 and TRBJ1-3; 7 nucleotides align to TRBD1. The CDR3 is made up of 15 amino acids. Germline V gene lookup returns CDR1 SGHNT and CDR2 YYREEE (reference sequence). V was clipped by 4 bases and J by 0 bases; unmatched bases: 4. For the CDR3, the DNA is TGTGCCAGCAGCGAAGACAGGGTCTCTGGAAACACCATATATTTT. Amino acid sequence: CASSEDRVSGNTIYF.

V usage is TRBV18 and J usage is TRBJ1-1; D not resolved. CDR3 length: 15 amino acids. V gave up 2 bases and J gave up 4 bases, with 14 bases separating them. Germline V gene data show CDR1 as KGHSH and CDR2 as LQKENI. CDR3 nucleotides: TGTGCCAGCTCACCATTGGAAGAGGTGGGCACTGAAGCTTTCTTT. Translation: CASSPLEEVGTEAFF. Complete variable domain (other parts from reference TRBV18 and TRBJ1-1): NAGVMQNPRHLVRRRGQEARLRCSPMKGHSHVYWYRQLPEEGLKFMVYLQKENIIDESGMPKERFSAEFPKEGPSILRIQQVVRGDSAAYFCASSPLEEVGTEAFFGQGTRLTVV.

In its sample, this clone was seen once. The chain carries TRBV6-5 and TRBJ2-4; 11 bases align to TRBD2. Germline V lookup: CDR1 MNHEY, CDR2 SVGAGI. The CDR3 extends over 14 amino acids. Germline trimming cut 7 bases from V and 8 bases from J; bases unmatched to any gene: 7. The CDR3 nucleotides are TGTGCCAGCACTCCCACTAGCGGGAGCGACATTCAGTACTTC. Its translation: CASTPTSGSDIQYF.

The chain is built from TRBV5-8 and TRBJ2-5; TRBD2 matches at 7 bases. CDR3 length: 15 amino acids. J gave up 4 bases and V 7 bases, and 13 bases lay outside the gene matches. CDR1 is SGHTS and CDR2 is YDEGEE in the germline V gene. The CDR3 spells CASPPGRGMVETQYF. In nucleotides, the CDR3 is TGTGCCAGCCCCCCAGGGCGGGGGATGGTAGAGACCCAGTACTTC. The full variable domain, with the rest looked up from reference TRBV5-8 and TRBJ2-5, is EAGVTQSPTHLIKTRGQQATLRCSPISGHTSVYWYQQALGLGLQFLLWYDEGEERNRGNFPPRFSGRQFPNYSSELNVNALELEDSALYLCASPPGRGMVETQYFGPGTRLLVL.